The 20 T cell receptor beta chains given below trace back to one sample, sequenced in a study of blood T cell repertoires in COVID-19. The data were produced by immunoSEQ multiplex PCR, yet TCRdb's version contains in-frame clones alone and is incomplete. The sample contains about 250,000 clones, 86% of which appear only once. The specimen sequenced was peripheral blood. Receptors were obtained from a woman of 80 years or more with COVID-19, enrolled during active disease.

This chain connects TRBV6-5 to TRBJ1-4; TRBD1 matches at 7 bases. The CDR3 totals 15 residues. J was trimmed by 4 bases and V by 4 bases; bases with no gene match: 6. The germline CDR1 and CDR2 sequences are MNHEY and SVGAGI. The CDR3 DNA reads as TGTGCCAGCAGTTTCTCCCAGGGGGGTAATGAAAAACTGTTTTTT. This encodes CASSFSQGGNEKLFF.

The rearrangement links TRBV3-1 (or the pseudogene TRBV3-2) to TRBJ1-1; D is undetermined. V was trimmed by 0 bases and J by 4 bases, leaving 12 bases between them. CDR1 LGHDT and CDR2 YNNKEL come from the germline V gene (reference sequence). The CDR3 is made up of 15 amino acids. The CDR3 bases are TGTGCCAGCAGCCAAGATTGGAGGGCGCGCACTGAAGCTTTCTTT. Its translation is CASSQDWRARTEAFF.

The CDR3 bases are TGTGCCAGCAGAGCAGGCGCTGCGAACACCGGGGAGCTGTTTTTT. It translates to CASRAGAANTGELFF. The rearrangement joins TRBV9 to TRBJ2-2; no firm D call. The CDR3 extends over 15 amino acids. Germline V gene data show CDR1 as SGDLS and CDR2 as YYNGEE. Trimming stripped 5 bases from V and 0 bases from J, with 11 bases between.

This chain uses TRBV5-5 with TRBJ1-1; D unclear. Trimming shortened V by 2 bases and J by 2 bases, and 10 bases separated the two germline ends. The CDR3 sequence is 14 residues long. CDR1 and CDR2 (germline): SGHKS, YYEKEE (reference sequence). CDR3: CASSLWAANTEAFF. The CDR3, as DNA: TGTGCCAGCAGCTTATGGGCAGCCAACACTGAAGCTTTCTTT.

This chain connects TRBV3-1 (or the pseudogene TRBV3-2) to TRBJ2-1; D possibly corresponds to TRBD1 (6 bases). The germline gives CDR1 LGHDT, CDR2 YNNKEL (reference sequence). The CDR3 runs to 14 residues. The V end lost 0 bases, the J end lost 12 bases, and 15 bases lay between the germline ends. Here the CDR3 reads CASSQDTGRTRQFF. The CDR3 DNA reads TGTGCCAGCAGCCAAGACACAGGGAGAACACGGCAGTTCTTC.

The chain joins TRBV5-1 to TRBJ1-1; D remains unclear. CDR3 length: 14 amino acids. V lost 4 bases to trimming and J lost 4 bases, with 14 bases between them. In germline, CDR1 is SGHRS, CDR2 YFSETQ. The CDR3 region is CASSLGAGFTEAFF. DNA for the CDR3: TGCGCCAGCAGCCTAGGTGCGGGGTTCACTGAAGCTTTCTTT.

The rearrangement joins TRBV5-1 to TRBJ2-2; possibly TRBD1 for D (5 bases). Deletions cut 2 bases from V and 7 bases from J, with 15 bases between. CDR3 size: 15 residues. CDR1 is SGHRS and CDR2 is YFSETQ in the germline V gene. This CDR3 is CASSFDSPDSGELFF. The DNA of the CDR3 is TGCGCCAGCAGCTTCGACTCGCCTGACAGCGGGGAGCTGTTTTTT.

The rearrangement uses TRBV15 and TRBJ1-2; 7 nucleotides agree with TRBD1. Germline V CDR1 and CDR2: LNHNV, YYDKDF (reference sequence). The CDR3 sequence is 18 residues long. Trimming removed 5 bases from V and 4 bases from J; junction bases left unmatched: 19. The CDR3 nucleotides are TGTGCCACCAGCTGGGTGGGGACAGCTCCAAGGTCCCGCTATGGCTACACCTTC. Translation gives CATSWVGTAPRSRYGYTF.

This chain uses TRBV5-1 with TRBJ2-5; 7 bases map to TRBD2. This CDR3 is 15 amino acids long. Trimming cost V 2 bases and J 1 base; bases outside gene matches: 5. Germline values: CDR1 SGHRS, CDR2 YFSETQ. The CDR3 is CASSLSGETQETQYF. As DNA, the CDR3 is TGCGCCAGCAGCTTAAGCGGGGAAACCCAAGAGACCCAGTACTTC.

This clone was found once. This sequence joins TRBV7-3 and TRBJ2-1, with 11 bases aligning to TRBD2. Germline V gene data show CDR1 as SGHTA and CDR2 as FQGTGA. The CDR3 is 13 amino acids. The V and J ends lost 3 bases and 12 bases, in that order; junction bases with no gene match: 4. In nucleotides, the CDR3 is TGTGCCAGCAGCTTTAGCGGGGGGGCCGGGCAGTTCTTC. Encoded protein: CASSFSGGAGQFF.

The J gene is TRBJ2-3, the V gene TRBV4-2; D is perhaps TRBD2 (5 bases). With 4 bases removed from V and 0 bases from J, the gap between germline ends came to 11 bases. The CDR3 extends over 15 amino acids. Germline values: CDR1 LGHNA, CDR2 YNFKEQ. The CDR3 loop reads CASSPRSDSTDTQYF. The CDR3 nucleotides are TGTGCCAGCAGCCCTCGTAGCGATAGCACAGATACGCAGTATTTT.

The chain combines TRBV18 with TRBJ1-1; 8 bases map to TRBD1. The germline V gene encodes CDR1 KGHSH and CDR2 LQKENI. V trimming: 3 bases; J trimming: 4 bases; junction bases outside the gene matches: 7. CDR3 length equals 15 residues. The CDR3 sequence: CASSPRTGRTTEAFF. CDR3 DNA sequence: TGTGCCAGCTCACCTCGGACAGGGCGAACCACTGAAGCTTTCTTT.

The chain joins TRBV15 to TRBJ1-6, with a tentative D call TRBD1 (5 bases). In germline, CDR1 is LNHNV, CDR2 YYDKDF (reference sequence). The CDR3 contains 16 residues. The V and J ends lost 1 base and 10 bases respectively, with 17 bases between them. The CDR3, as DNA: TGTGCCACCAGCAGAGGGGGAACAGGTTTAGTATCACCCCTCCACTTT. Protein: CATSRGGTGLVSPLHF.

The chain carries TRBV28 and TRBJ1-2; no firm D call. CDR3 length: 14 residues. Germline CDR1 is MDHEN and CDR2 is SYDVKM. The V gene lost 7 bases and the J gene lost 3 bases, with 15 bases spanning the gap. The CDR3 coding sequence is TGTGCCAGCATGCTGAGTGCTAGTTACTATGGCTACACCTTC. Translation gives CASMLSASYYGYTF.

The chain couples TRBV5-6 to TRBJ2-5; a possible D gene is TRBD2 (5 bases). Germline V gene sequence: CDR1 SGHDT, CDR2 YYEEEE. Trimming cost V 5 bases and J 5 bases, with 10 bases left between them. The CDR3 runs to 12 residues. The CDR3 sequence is CASSTRVETQYF. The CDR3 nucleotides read TGTGCCAGCAGTACTAGAGTTGAGACCCAGTACTTC.

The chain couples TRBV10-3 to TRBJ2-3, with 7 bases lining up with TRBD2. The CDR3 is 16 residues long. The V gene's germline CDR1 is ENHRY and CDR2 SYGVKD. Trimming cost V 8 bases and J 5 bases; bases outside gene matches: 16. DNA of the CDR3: TGTGCCATCTCCTCCGGTGGCGGGGGTAGCGGAGATACGCAGTATTTT. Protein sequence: CAISSGGGGSGDTQYF.

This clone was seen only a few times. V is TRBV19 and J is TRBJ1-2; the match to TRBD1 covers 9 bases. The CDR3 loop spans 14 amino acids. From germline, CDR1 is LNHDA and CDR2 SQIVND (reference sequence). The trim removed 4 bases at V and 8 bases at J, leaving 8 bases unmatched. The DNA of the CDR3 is TGTGCCAGTAGTACTGGGACAGGGATCGGGGGCTACACCTTC. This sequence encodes CASSTGTGIGGYTF.

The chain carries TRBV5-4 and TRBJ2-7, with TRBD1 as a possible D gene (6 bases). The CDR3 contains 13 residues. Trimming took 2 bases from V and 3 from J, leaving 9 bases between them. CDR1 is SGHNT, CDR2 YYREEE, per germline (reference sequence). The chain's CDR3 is CASSFGQNYEQYF. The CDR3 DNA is TGTGCCAGCAGCTTTGGACAGAACTACGAGCAGTACTTC.

CDR3 loop: CASSLAGGAGSSYNSPLHF. The CDR3 DNA is TGTGCCAGCAGTCTCGCGGGGGGGGCAGGCAGCTCCTATAATTCACCCCTCCACTTT. The gene calls are TRBV6-6 and TRBJ1-6; possibly TRBD1 for D (6 bases). The germline V and J ends were trimmed by 5 bases and 0 bases, with 20 bases remaining between them. The CDR3 is made up of 19 amino acids. The germline V gene encodes CDR1 MNHNY and CDR2 SVGAGI (reference sequence).

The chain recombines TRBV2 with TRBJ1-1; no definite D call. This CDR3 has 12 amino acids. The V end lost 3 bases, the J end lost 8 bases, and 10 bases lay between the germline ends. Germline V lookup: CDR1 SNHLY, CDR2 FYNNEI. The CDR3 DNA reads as TGTGCCAGCAGTGACACCAGGAAAGAAGCTTTCTTT. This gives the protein CASSDTRKEAFF.